This TCR beta chain appears in the sequencing data of a study of a mutant IDH1 vaccine in newly diagnosed glioma (dated by TCRdb to 2020 to 2023). Describing the broader study: Vaccination started 4-6 weeks after radiotherapy alone, or was given together with temozolomide cycles in the groups whose treatment included chemotherapy. The week-35 safety follow-up was designated visit V12, and the week-47 end of study was designated visit V13. For exploratory analyses, longitudinal TCRB deep sequencing was carried out in about two dozen treated patients wherever samples were available. The 30 to 40 treated patients were 62.5% male and around 40% female, with a mean age of roughly 42 years. Six visits were used for peripheral blood collection: V03 (baseline), V05, V07, V10, V12 and V13. Before enrollment, patients had received standard therapy of radiotherapy alone, temozolomide alone, or radiochemotherapy with temozolomide; most received the combination.

The time point label here, explained by the study, means: week 35, safety follow-up. A 20-mer mutant IDH1 peptide at 300 micrograms in Montanide made up each vaccine dose, which was injected subcutaneously together with topical imiquimod. Eight vaccinations were administered to patients in weeks 1, 3, 5, 7, 11, 15, 19 and 23, corresponding to visits V03 through V10. The donors had newly diagnosed IDH1-mutant astrocytomas of WHO grade 3 or 4 that showed loss of nuclear ATRX. The samples were drawn from NOA16, a multicentre, single-arm, open-label phase I trial in Germany that tested a mutant IDH1 peptide vaccine in humans for the first time. Genomic DNA for TCRB sequencing was isolated from EDTA blood with the DNeasy Blood and Tissue Kit. On this clone itself: What this receptor recognizes is not known. Base qualities are not recorded, but no much larger clone differs from it by a single base.

The library relied on the immunoSEQ multiplex PCR assay. Following the manufacturer's protocol, the hsTCRB Kit was used to amplify rearranged TCR beta chain sequences. An Illumina MiSeq was used to sequence the TCRB libraries. The study's own analysis went as follows. The proprietary platform of the kit vendor was used for demultiplexing, trimming and gene mapping. TCRdb took this table from immuneACCESS and kept in-frame rearrangements with V and J called. Such tables lack part of the clones; where checked against another copy, unresolved V genes explain under half of the gap, and the rest is unexplained. V, J and clone size reflect that table, while D and trimming were determined from the DNA. Recorded for this sample are approximately 45,000 clones; 88% of them occurred a single time. Under 7.5% of the sample is taken by the ten largest. Taken from the germline V gene, the CDR1 and CDR2 loops are MDHEN and SYDVKM. The trim is 5 bases for V and 8 bases for J, with a gap of 12 bases between the germline ends. The CDR3 holds 13 amino acids from the cysteine to the phenylalanine. Just CDR3 DNA is preserved here, 39 bases in frame from base 1.

Paper-wide results and their limitations: PBMC samples for TCRB deep sequencing were selected based on availability. Immune responses induced by the vaccine were seen in approximately 92% of patients across multiple MHC alleles. It was noted by the authors that analyses of patient blood samples could not be reproduced owing to sample limitations. Pseudoprogression appeared unrelated to alterations in the top peripheral T cell clonotypes detected by TCRB sequencing.

Sequenced here: PBMCs, sampled from a glioma patient whose treatment included an IDH1 peptide vaccine. The chain is assembled from TRBV28 and TRBJ1-4, with a weak D call of TRBD1 (6 bases match). The receptor was derived from a woman between 40 and 55 years old with glioma. The DNA sequence is given as TGTGCCAGCAGTGAGGGGGTAGAGGAAAAACTGTTTTTT. The resulting protein is CASSEGVEEKLFF.